This T cell receptor (beta chain) was observed in a study of cytomegalovirus exposure and HLA in healthy donors. PCR used 60 Vbeta primers and 13 Jbeta primers. Some clones are missing from TCRdb's copy, which holds only in-frame ones; the method was immunoSEQ multiplex PCR. The table lists approximately 150,000 clones, around 79% of them singletons. Comments on this clone: Its antigen is currently unknown.

Whole-study results and caveats: The authors later found most CMV-associated TCR beta chains appeared HLA-restricted. Trimming of TCR beta V- and J-genes showed a link, identified in a later analysis, to a missense DCLRE1C variant.

V was clipped by 0 bases and J by 4 bases, with 9 bases between them. Germline-derived CDR1 and CDR2 are SGDLS and YYNGEE. This CDR3 contains 14 residues. The clonotype was recovered from a man aged 40-49 years in good health and CMV-seronegative. The rearrangement joins TRBV9 to TRBJ2-3; D unresolved. Sequencing was done on a sample of PBMCs. The CDR3 nucleotides read TGTGCCAGCAGCGTAGATGTTGAGGCAGATACGCAGTATTTT. Translating it yields CASSVDVEADTQYF.